Below, 15 T cell receptor beta chains from the same sample are listed, as sequenced in a study of CXCR3-negative and CXCR3-positive naive CD8 T cells. The study made its TRB cDNA libraries by 5' RACE, adding UMI labels. TCRdb re-called the 5' RACE reads; one entry per CDR3 protein, DNA not given. The listing records 45,000 to 55,000 distinct CDR3 sequences. Sequences were obtained from memory CD8+ T cells from blood. The receptor source for this set is a human donor in good health. Some clones in this sample may be carry-over from other donors' samples.

The chain joins TRBV10-1 to TRBJ1-1; TCRdb's D call of TRBD1 is untestable without DNA. Per the germline V gene, CDR1 is WNHNN and CDR2 is SYGVQD (reference sequence). The length of the CDR3 is 12 residues. The CDR3 spells CASSGDNTEAVF.

The rearrangement links TRBV5-5 to TRBJ1-3; TCRdb proposes TRBD1, but this gene call is untestable without DNA. Per germline, CDR1 SGHKS and CDR2 YYEKEE (reference sequence). CDR3 length: 15 amino acids. CDR3 sequence reads: CASSLFPGAGNTIYF.

This chain connects TRBV12-3 or TRBV12-4 to TRBJ2-7; TCRdb gives TRBD1 as the D gene, but with no DNA this cannot be confirmed. This CDR3 contains 14 residues. The CDR3 loop reads CASSLSSGSLEQYF.

The genes are TRBV20-1 and TRBJ2-7. This CDR3 is 13 amino acids long. CDR1 and CDR2 (germline): DFQATT, SNEGSKA (reference sequence). The CDR3 spells CSARASIPDEQYF.

The chain joins TRBV5-4 to TRBJ1-1; as DNA is missing, the TRBD1 call by TCRdb cannot be tested. The CDR3 consists of 12 residues. The V gene's germline CDR1 is SGHNT and CDR2 YYREEE (reference sequence). The CDR3 reads CASSRQDLEAFF.

The chain carries TRBV4-3 and TRBJ2-1; the D call from TCRdb, TRBD2, cannot be confirmed without DNA. The V gene's germline CDR1 is LGHNA and CDR2 YSLEER. The CDR3 length is 16 residues. The CDR3 sequence: CASSQDGPYPANEQFF.

The genes are TRBV28 and TRBJ2-3. This CDR3 is 14 amino acids long. Germline V gene sequence: CDR1 MDHEN, CDR2 SYDVKM. CDR3 amino acids: CASSLLASTDTQYF.

The chain uses TRBV28 and TRBJ1-4; the TCRdb call, TRBD1, lacks DNA for checking. The CDR3 is 15 residues long. Germline V CDR1 and CDR2: MDHEN, SYDVKM. The CDR3 reads CASSLRGATNEKLFF.

The gene calls are TRBV29-1 and TRBJ2-3. The germline CDR1 and CDR2 sequences are SQVTM and ANQGSEA. This CDR3 is 14 amino acids long. The CDR3 sequence: CSGLAAKYTDTQYF.

V and J are TRBV15 and TRBJ2-1; TCRdb returns TRBD1, unconfirmable since there is no DNA. The CDR3 loop spans 13 amino acids. CDR1 is LNHNV and CDR2 is YYDKDF in the germline V gene (reference sequence). The CDR3 is CATSRNRVMEQFF.

This rearrangement joins TRBV6-2 or TRBV6-3 to TRBJ2-1. CDR1 and CDR2 from the germline V gene are MNHEY and SVGEGT. The CDR3 extends over 16 amino acids. The chain's CDR3 is CASSRLEIGSYNEQFF.

V usage is TRBV4-3 and J usage is TRBJ2-7. The CDR3 contains 15 residues. CDR1 is LGHNA, CDR2 YSLEER, per germline. The CDR3 protein is CASSQESAADYEQYF.

The chain joins TRBV7-9 to TRBJ1-3; with no DNA, the TCRdb D assignment of TRBD1 cannot be verified. Per germline, CDR1 SEHNR and CDR2 FQNEAQ (reference sequence). The CDR3 has 17 amino acids. CDR3 region: CASSPRTVSSSGNTIYF. Looking up the rest from reference TRBV7-9 and TRBJ1-3 gives the full variable domain: DTGVSQNPRHKITKRGQNVTFRCDPISEHNRLYWYRQTLGQGPEFLTYFQNEAQLEKSRLLSDRFSAERPKGSFSTLEIQRTEQGDSAMYLCASSPRTVSSSGNTIYFGEGSWLTVV.

The chain has TRBV6-1 and TRBJ2-1; TCRdb proposes TRBD2, but this gene call is untestable without DNA. This CDR3 comprises 15 residues. The germline CDR1 and CDR2 sequences are MNHNS and SASEGT. The chain's CDR3 is CASSAGASGKDEQFF.

The V gene is TRBV2, the J gene TRBJ1-5. Germline-derived CDR1 and CDR2 are SNHLY and FYNNEI. The CDR3 extends over 12 amino acids. The CDR3 here is CAGSEIDQPQHF.